This T cell receptor (beta chain) was observed in a study of blood T cells in healthy people across ages. General study points: Per million T cells, TCR beta diversity dropped about linearly as age rose.

A note on this clonotype: The target antigen is unknown.

Every sample had a minimum of 6 million PBMCs isolated. The CDR3 is 10 amino acids. V lost 6 bases to trimming and J lost 3 bases, with 2 bases between them. The germline gives CDR1 SNHLY, CDR2 FYNNEI. A J-beta primer mix and a sample-barcoded 5' primer were used in a second PCR of roughly 6 to 12 cycles. Each CDR3 protein gets one entry after TCRdb re-called the 5' RACE reads with MiXCR. In the table there are around 780,000 distinct CDR3 sequences, under 30% of which are singletons. These same data were also listed under a study on T cells of mothers and their children.

The TCR originated in a boy aged 5-17 years in good health. The sequencing input was blood. J is TRBJ1-1 and V is TRBV2; D is unclear. The CDR3, as DNA: TGTGCCAGCAGGGACACTGAAGCTTTCTTT. Its translation is CASRDTEAFF. Full variable domain (missing parts from reference TRBV2 and TRBJ1-1): EPEVTQTPSHQVTQMGQEVILRCVPISNHLYFYWYRQILGQKVEFLVSFYNNEISEKSEIFDDQFSVERPDGSNFTLKIRSTKLEDSAMYFCASRDTEAFFGQGTRLTVV.